This T cell receptor (beta chain) was recorded in a study of tumor-infiltrating lymphocytes in primary liver carcinoma. The CDR3 extends over 13 amino acids. Trimming left V 3 bases short and J 6 bases short, with 14 bases between. Germline loops: CDR1 SQVTM, CDR2 ANQGSEA. RNA isolated from unsorted whole blood supplied the blood RNA, with germline DNA also extracted. The authors made TCR beta cDNA from roughly 480 ng total RNA with a constant-region primer. Construction of TCR beta libraries relied on three successive nested multiplex PCR rounds employing slightly modified ARM-PCR. The first two PCR rounds, around 11 cycles each, used TRBV1-TRBV30 forward primers and a C-beta reverse primer. Each CDR3 protein is one row after TCRdb ran MiXCR on the multiplex PCR reads. The table shows about 180,000 distinct CDR3 sequences, with 50% to 75% occurring only once.

Source material: peripheral blood. This TCR was sampled from a man aged 40-55 years with primary liver carcinoma and hepatitis B virus infection. The chain is built from TRBV29-1 and TRBJ1-1; D gene uncertain. CDR3 in DNA: TGCAGCGTTGATTCCCACGGGATCCCTGAAGCTTTCTTT. It yields the protein CSVDSHGIPEAFF.